This T cell receptor (beta chain) was retrieved from a study of PD-1 blockade in mismatch repair-deficient tumors. Germline V CDR1 and CDR2: LNHNV, YYDKDF (reference sequence). V shed 0 bases and J 5 bases; nucleotides not matched to a gene: 3. CDR3 size: 14 residues. TCRdb keeps only in-frame clones here, not all; method: immunoSEQ multiplex PCR. This table holds 20,000 to 25,000 clones, roughly 86% found once. J is TRBJ2-5 and V is TRBV15, with 7 positions matching TRBD2. The receptor was derived from an adult with mismatch repair-deficient cancer. The input for sequencing was peripheral blood, taken 2 weeks after starting pembrolizumab. The CDR3 protein is CATSRDVGGETQYF. The CDR3 region has the DNA TGTGCCACCAGCAGAGATGTGGGAGGGGAGACCCAGTACTTC. The variable domain in full, completed from reference TRBV15 and TRBJ2-5, reads DAMVIQNPRYQVTQFGKPVTLSCSQTLNHNVMYWYQQKSSQAPKLLFHYYDKDFNNEADTPDNFQSRRPNTSFCFLDIRSPGLGDTAMYLCATSRDVGGETQYFGPGTRLLVL.